This T cell receptor beta chain was recorded in a study of CD8 T cells in ankylosing spondylitis. MiXCR, run by TCRdb on the 5' RACE reads, gives a single entry per CDR3 protein. Of some 270,000 distinct CDR3 sequences in the sample, about a sixth were seen once. A note on this clonotype: One end of the junction varies from germline; a read error may be responsible.

The sequenced sample consisted of blood, either unsorted or a sorted T cell fraction (not recorded which). This TCR came from a male donor with ankylosing spondylitis or in good health (not recorded which).

In DNA form, the CDR3 reads TGCGCCAGCAGCCCCAGCGGGAGCTCCTACGAGCAGTCCTTC. Translating it yields CASSPSGSSYEQSF. J is TRBJ2-7 and V is TRBV5-1; 8 nucleotides align to TRBD2. The CDR3 sequence is 14 residues long. Per the germline V gene, CDR1 is SGHRS and CDR2 is YFSETQ.